The present T cell receptor (beta chain) was sequenced within a study of cytomegalovirus exposure and HLA in healthy donors. Only in-frame clones appear in the TCRdb table, and some are missing; sequencing was by immunoSEQ multiplex PCR. This sample has about 120,000 clones, with roughly 89% found just once. CDR3 size: 16 residues. Trimming pared 7 bases from V and 4 bases from J, leaving 22 bases between. The V gene's germline CDR1 is WSHSY and CDR2 SAAADI. This rearrangement joins TRBV10-2 to TRBJ1-1, with a tentative D call TRBD1 (6 bases). Source material: PBMCs. The receptor was derived from a woman under 30 in good health and CMV-seronegative. The chain's CDR3 is CASIGGRVLEGTEAFF. DNA of the CDR3: TGCGCCAGCATAGGGGGGAGGGTATTGGAGGGCACTGAAGCTTTCTTT.